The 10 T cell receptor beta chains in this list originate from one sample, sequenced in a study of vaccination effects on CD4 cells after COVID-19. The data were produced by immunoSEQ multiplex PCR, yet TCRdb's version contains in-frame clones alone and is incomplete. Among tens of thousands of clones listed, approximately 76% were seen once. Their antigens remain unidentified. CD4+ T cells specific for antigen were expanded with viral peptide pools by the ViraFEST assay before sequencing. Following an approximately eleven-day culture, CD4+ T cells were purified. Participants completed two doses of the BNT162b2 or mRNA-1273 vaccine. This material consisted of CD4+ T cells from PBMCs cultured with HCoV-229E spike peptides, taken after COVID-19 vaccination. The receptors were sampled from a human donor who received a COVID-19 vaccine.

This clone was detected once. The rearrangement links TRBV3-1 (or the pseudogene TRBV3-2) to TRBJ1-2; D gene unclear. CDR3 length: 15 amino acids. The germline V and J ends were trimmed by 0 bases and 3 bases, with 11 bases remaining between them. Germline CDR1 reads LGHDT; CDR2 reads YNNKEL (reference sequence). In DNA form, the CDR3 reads TGTGCCAGCAGCCAAGAAGGTGGGAGGTACTATGGCTACACCTTC. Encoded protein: CASSQEGGRYYGYTF.

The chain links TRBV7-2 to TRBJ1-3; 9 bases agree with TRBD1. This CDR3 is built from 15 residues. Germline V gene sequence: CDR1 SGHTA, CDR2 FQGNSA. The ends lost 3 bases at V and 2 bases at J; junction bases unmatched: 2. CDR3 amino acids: CASSFGTGPGNTIYF. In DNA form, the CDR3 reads TGTGCCAGCAGCTTTGGGACAGGGCCTGGAAACACCATATATTTT.

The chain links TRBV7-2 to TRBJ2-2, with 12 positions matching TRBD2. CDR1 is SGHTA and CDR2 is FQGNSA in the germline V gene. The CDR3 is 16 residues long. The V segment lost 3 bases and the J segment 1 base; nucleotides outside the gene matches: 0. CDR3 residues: CASSLTSGRNTGELFF. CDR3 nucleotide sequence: TGTGCCAGCAGCTTGACTAGCGGGAGGAACACCGGGGAGCTGTTTTTT.

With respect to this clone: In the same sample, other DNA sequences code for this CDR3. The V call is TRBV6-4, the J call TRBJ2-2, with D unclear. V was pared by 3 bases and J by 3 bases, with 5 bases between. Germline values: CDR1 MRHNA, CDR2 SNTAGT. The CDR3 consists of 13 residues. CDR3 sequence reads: CASSDRDTGELFF. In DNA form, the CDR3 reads TGTGCCAGCAGTGATAGGGACACCGGGGAGCTGTTTTTT.

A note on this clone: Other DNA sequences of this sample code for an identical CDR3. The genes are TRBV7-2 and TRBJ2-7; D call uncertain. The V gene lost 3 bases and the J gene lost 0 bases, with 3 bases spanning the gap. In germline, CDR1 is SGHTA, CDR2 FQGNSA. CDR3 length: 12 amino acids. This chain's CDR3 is CASSLSSYEQYF. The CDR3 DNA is TGTGCCAGCAGCTTGAGCTCCTACGAGCAGTACTTC.

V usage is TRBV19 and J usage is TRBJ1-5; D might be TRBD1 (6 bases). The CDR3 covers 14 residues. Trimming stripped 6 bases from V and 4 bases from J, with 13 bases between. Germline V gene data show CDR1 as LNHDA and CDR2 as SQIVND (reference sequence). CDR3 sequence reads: CASRWTADNQPQHF. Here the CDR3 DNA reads TGTGCCAGTAGATGGACAGCAGATAATCAGCCCCAGCATTTT.

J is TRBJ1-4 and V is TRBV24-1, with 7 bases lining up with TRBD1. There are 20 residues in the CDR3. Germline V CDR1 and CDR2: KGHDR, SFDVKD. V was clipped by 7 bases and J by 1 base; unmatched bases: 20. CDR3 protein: CATRDLFLTGSCVTNEKLFF. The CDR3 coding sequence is TGTGCCACCAGGGACCTCTTTCTGACAGGGAGTTGTGTAACTAATGAAAAACTGTTTTTT.

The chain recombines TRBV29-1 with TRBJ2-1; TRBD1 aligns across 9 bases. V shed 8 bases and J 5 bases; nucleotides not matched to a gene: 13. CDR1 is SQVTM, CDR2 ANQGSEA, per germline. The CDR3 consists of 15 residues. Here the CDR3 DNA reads TGCAGCTCAGACTCCGGGACAGGGTATAACAATGAGCAGTTCTTC. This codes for CSSDSGTGYNNEQFF.

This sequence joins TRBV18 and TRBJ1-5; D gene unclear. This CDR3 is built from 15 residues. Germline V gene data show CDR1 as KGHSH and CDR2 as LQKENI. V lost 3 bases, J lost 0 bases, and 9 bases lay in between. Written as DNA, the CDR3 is TGTGCCAGCTCACCGACATCGAATAGCAATCAGCCCCAGCATTTT. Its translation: CASSPTSNSNQPQHF.

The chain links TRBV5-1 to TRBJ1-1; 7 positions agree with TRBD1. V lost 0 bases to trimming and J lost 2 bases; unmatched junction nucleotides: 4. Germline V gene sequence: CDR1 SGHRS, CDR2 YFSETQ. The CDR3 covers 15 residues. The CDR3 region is CASSLERTGNTEAFF. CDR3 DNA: TGCGCCAGCAGCTTGGAACGGACAGGAAACACTGAAGCTTTCTTT.